This TCR beta chain was documented in a study of shared clonotypes between healthy human individuals. Study context: The cohort had a couple of women and three men, ages 18 to 49.

This clone appeared once. Its antigen is not known. Study-level findings and limits: It was anticipated that sequencing depth would influence how many clonotypes donors shared.

Only in-frame clones appear in the TCRdb table, and some are missing; sequencing was by immunoSEQ multiplex PCR. Here the sample spans some 490,000 clones, approximately 80% being singletons. The sequence was collected from a woman aged 35 to 49 in good health. Some clones in this sample may be carry-over from other donors' samples. Sequencing used PBMCs.

CDR3 loop: CASSITPGGEQYF. Here the CDR3 DNA reads TGTGCCAGCAGCATAACTCCAGGGGGCGAGCAGTACTTC. The chain links TRBV7-2 to TRBJ2-7; 7 nucleotides agree with TRBD1. Trimming at V came to 5 bases and at J to 6 bases, leaving 7 bases not matched to a gene. The CDR3 has 13 amino acids. Per germline, CDR1 SGHTA and CDR2 FQGNSA.